This T cell receptor beta chain was recorded in a study of blood T cell repertoires in COVID-19. Generated by immunoSEQ multiplex PCR, the TCRdb table keeps only in-frame clones and is missing some. The data hold roughly 100,000 clones, with approximately 78% observed a single time. The germline CDR1 and CDR2 sequences are MDHEN and SYDVKM. The CDR3 sequence is 15 residues long. J was trimmed by 7 bases and V by 4 bases; bases with no gene match: 11. The chain recombines TRBV28 with TRBJ2-7; 9 bases map to TRBD1. The receptor was derived from a woman of 80 years or more with acute or convalescent COVID-19. The specimen sequenced was peripheral blood. In nucleotides, the CDR3 is TGTGCCAGCAGTTCCACCGGGACAGGGACCGGGGAGCAGTACGTC. This encodes CASSSTGTGTGEQYV.